These 10 T cell receptor beta chains originate from one sample sequenced in a study of cytomegalovirus exposure and HLA in healthy donors. The PCR had 60 Vbeta and 13 Jbeta primers. Some clones are missing from TCRdb's copy, which holds only in-frame ones; the method was immunoSEQ multiplex PCR. The sample is made up of about 37,000 clones, and the top ten hold more than 4.5% of it. The sample taken for sequencing was PBMCs. The receptors were gathered from a human donor in good health.

This rearrangement joins TRBV29-1 to TRBJ1-2, with D tentatively TRBD1 (5 bases). The CDR3 is 13 residues long. V lost 2 bases, J lost 8 bases, and 15 bases lay in between. Germline-derived CDR1 and CDR2 are SQVTM and ANQGSEA. The CDR3 DNA is TGCAGCGTTGAATTAGGAGGGGCGAGGGGCTACACCTTC. Its protein is CSVELGGARGYTF.

The chain has TRBV27 and TRBJ2-7; D ambiguous. CDR3 length equals 15 residues. The V and J ends lost 0 bases and 2 bases respectively, with 11 bases between them. CDR1 and CDR2 from the germline V gene are MNHEY and SMNVEV (reference sequence). The CDR3 sequence is CASSLSAVVAYEQYF. The CDR3, as DNA: TGTGCCAGCAGTTTATCGGCGGTCGTCGCCTACGAGCAGTACTTC.

The chain combines TRBV18 with TRBJ2-7; 8 nucleotides align to TRBD1. Trimming removed 5 bases from V and 6 bases from J; junction bases left unmatched: 9. Looked up from germline, CDR1 is KGHSH and CDR2 is LQKENI. The CDR3 has 14 amino acids. The CDR3 nucleotides are TGTGCCAGCTCATCGGACAGGGCGCTAACCGAGCAGTACTTC. Residues: CASSSDRALTEQYF.

This sequence joins TRBV7-9 and TRBJ2-5, with D tentatively TRBD1 (5 bases). Germline CDR1 reads SEHNR; CDR2 reads FQNEAQ (reference sequence). The V gene lost 5 bases and the J gene lost 5 bases, with 18 bases spanning the gap. The CDR3 sequence is 15 residues long. CDR3 nucleotides: TGTGCCAGCAGCCCTGGGGCGGAGAGTGGGGAGACCCAGTACTTC. It is translated as CASSPGAESGETQYF.

This sequence joins TRBV5-6 and TRBJ1-2; a weak D match, TRBD1 (5 bases). V dropped 4 bases and J dropped 8 bases, with 15 bases sitting between them. Germline V gene lookup returns CDR1 SGHDT and CDR2 YYEEEE. The CDR3 totals 13 residues. CDR3: CASSQSGLAGYTF. Here the CDR3 DNA reads TGTGCCAGCAGCCAATCAGGGTTGGCCGGCTACACCTTC. The entire variable domain, with the rest obtained from reference TRBV5-6 and TRBJ1-2, is as follows: DAGVTQSPTHLIKTRGQQVTLRCSPKSGHDTVSWYQQALGQGPQFIFQYYEEEERQRGNFPDRFSGHQFPNYSSELNVNALLLGDSALYLCASSQSGLAGYTFGSGTRLTVV.

The chain recombines TRBV28 with TRBJ2-7; 8 bases fit TRBD1. CDR3 length: 15 amino acids. Per the germline V gene, CDR1 is MDHEN and CDR2 is SYDVKM. The V and J ends lost 5 bases and 2 bases, in that order; junction bases with no gene match: 8. As DNA, the CDR3 is TGTGCCAGCAGTATGACGGGACAGGCTGCCTACGAGCAGTACTTC. Protein sequence: CASSMTGQAAYEQYF.

This chain uses TRBV27 with TRBJ1-2; possibly TRBD1 for D (5 bases). V was pared by 8 bases and J by 5 bases, with 15 bases between. This CDR3 has 13 amino acids. In germline, CDR1 is MNHEY, CDR2 SMNVEV (reference sequence). CDR3 region: CASSRGGRYGYTF. For the CDR3, the DNA is TGTGCCAGCTCTCGCGGGGGGAGGTATGGCTACACCTTC.

CDR3: CASRETPTGAQEKLFF. The CDR3 DNA follows: TGTGCCAGCAGGGAAACTCCCACAGGGGCTCAGGAAAAACTGTTTTTT. The chain recombines TRBV27 with TRBJ1-4; TRBD1 agrees at 7 bases. This CDR3 is built from 16 residues. Unmatched junction bases numbered 15, after V lost 6 bases and J lost 8 bases. The germline V gene has CDR1 MNHEY and CDR2 SMNVEV (reference sequence).

DNA for the CDR3: TGTGCCAGCAGCTTAGGATCCAGGGTCTACAATGAGCAGTTCTTC. The encoded protein is CASSLGSRVYNEQFF. This chain connects TRBV11-2 to TRBJ2-1; perhaps TRBD1 as D (5 bases). The ends were cut back, 1 base at V and 3 bases at J, with 10 bases in the middle. Germline CDR1 is SGHAT and CDR2 is FQNNGV. The CDR3 contains 15 residues.

The rearrangement links TRBV6-5 to TRBJ2-7; 10 positions agree with TRBD1. The trim removed 6 bases at V and 5 bases at J, leaving 10 bases unmatched. Germline CDR1 reads MNHEY; CDR2 reads SVGAGI. The CDR3 has 15 residues. In DNA form, the CDR3 reads TGTGCCAGCAGCCCCACCGGGACAGGGGTCCACGAGCAGTACTTC. Translated: CASSPTGTGVHEQYF.